A single sample gave rise to the 27 T cell receptor beta chains below, sequenced in a study of memory CD4+ T cells and cytomegalovirus serostatus. Some clones are missing from TCRdb's copy, which holds only in-frame ones; the method was immunoSEQ multiplex PCR. The table has 46,000 or so clones, 78% seen once. The sort gate was single viable CD3+CD4+CD8-CD45RO+ cells for memory CD4+ T cells. Sequencing input: memory CD4+ T cells from blood. The receptors were gathered from an adult in good health and CMV-seronegative.

The genes are TRBV11-2 and TRBJ1-4, with 7 bases aligning to TRBD1. The germline gives CDR1 SGHAT, CDR2 FQNNGV. V shed 5 bases, J shed 4 bases, and the junction held 4 bases outside the gene matches. This CDR3 spans 14 amino acids. The CDR3 here is CASSRGQLNEKLFF. CDR3 sequence (DNA): TGTGCCAGCAGCCGGGGACAGCTTAATGAAAAACTGTTTTTT.

The chain combines TRBV28 with TRBJ2-1, with D unresolved. V lost 8 bases, J lost 4 bases, and 15 bases lay in between. Germline assignment: CDR1 MDHEN and CDR2 SYDVKM. The CDR3 spans 14 residues. The CDR3 nucleotides read TGTGCCAGCCTTACGGCGGCGGCTTACAATGAGCAGTTCTTC. Translating gives CASLTAAAYNEQFF.

The V and J genes are TRBV19 and TRBJ1-1; maybe TRBD1 (5 bases). V was trimmed by 9 bases and J by 3 bases, leaving 23 bases between them. CDR1 and CDR2 (germline): LNHDA, SQIVND (reference sequence). This CDR3 is 16 amino acids long. The CDR3: CASNGGLLPRDTEAFF. CDR3 DNA sequence: TGTGCCAGCAATGGGGGTTTATTGCCGAGGGACACTGAAGCTTTCTTT.

J is TRBJ2-5 and V is TRBV11-2; D is undetermined. V was cut by 2 bases and J by 4 bases, with 11 bases left in between. The CDR3 has 14 amino acids. Per the germline V gene, CDR1 is SGHAT and CDR2 is FQNNGV. CDR3 protein: CASSLNPGAETQYF. The CDR3 coding sequence is TGTGCCAGCAGCTTAAACCCAGGAGCAGAGACCCAGTACTTC.

The chain joins TRBV30 to TRBJ1-1; D unresolved. Germline values: CDR1 GTSNPN, CDR2 SVGIG (reference sequence). Trimming shortened V by 3 bases and J by 1 base, and 9 bases separated the two germline ends. The CDR3 is made up of 13 amino acids. This CDR3 is CAWRYGGNTEAFF. The CDR3 bases are TGTGCCTGGAGGTACGGCGGGAACACTGAAGCTTTCTTT.

V is TRBV30 and J is TRBJ1-2, with 7 bases identical to TRBD1. This CDR3 is 15 amino acids long. With V trimmed by 2 bases and J by 5 bases, 11 bases remained unmatched. Germline values: CDR1 GTSNPN, CDR2 SVGIG (reference sequence). The CDR3 loop reads CAWSRDRSFGYGYTF. In DNA, the CDR3 is TGTGCCTGGAGTCGGGACAGATCATTCGGATATGGCTACACCTTC.

The chain has TRBV6-6 and TRBJ2-7; 9 bases fit TRBD1. From germline, CDR1 is MNHNY and CDR2 SVGAGI (reference sequence). The CDR3 is made up of 14 amino acids. The J segment lost 2 bases and the V segment lost 6 bases, leaving 5 bases of the junction unmatched. The CDR3 sequence: CASSSTGGPYEQYF. The CDR3 DNA reads TGTGCCAGCAGCTCCACAGGGGGCCCCTACGAGCAGTACTTC.

The chain links TRBV5-1 to TRBJ2-1; 9 bases are a match to TRBD2. The CDR3 runs to 13 residues. Germline V lookup: CDR1 SGHRS, CDR2 YFSETQ. Unmatched junction bases numbered 9, after V lost 7 bases and J lost 10 bases. The CDR3 DNA is TGCGCCAGCGAGGGAAGCGGGGGGTCCGAGCAGTTCTTC. Translating gives CASEGSGGSEQFF.

This clone was found once. The chain is built from TRBV27 and TRBJ1-2, with 8 bases lining up with TRBD1. This CDR3 contains 17 residues. Losses at the gene ends were 3 bases for V and 4 bases for J; bases not matched to a gene: 13. From germline, CDR1 is MNHEY and CDR2 SMNVEV (reference sequence). The CDR3 coding sequence is TGTGCCAGCAGTTTTAGGCAGGGGGCGCGAGGGCCCTATGGCTACACCTTC. It translates to CASSFRQGARGPYGYTF.

The chain carries TRBV7-2 and TRBJ1-6; tentatively, D is TRBD1 (5 bases). Trimming left V 1 base short and J 8 bases short, with 12 bases between. CDR1 is SGHTA, CDR2 FQGNSA, per germline. The CDR3 is made up of 15 amino acids. CDR3: CASSLDKGLYSPLHF. CDR3 nucleotide sequence: TGTGCCAGCAGCTTAGATAAGGGACTCTATTCACCCCTCCACTTT.

This chain links TRBV5-1 with TRBJ1-1, with TRBD1 as a possible D gene (5 bases). The germline V gene has CDR1 SGHRS and CDR2 YFSETQ. V lost 2 bases to trimming and J lost 1 base, with 18 bases between them. This CDR3 has 17 residues. CDR3 region: CASSFSFSPTENTEAFF. DNA of the CDR3: TGCGCCAGCAGCTTTTCCTTTTCTCCGACAGAGAACACTGAAGCTTTCTTT.

This clone has just one count. This CDR3 is CASSRFLGSYEQYF. The DNA for the CDR3 is TGTGCCAGCAGCCGCTTTCTCGGGTCCTACGAGCAGTACTTC. The rearrangement links TRBV5-5 to TRBJ2-7; unclear D gene. The CDR3 is 14 amino acids. Trimming took off 4 bases at V and 1 base at J, with 12 bases between the two ends. Germline V gene lookup returns CDR1 SGHKS and CDR2 YYEKEE (reference sequence).

This clone was observed a few times. The rearrangement links TRBV20-1 to TRBJ1-2, with unresolved D. Per germline, CDR1 DFQATT and CDR2 SNEGSKA (reference sequence). CDR3 length: 11 amino acids. Trimming shortened V by 0 bases and J by 6 bases, and 5 bases separated the two germline ends. CDR3 amino acids: CSARDRDGYTF. CDR3 bases: TGCAGTGCTAGAGATCGGGATGGCTACACCTTC.

The CDR3 DNA reads TGTGCCAGCAGTGAATATTTGGGGAATATTGAAGCTTTCTTT. This sequence encodes CASSEYLGNIEAFF. The V call is TRBV6-1, the J call TRBJ1-1, with D uncertain. There are 14 residues in the CDR3. Germline CDR1 is MNHNS and CDR2 is SASEGT. Between the trimmed V and J ends, which lost 2 bases and 7 bases, there was a span of 14 bases.

This clone was observed a handful of times. The chain uses TRBV5-1 and TRBJ2-1; perhaps TRBD1 as D (6 bases). Germline values: CDR1 SGHRS, CDR2 YFSETQ. Deletions cut 0 bases from V and 9 bases from J, with 13 bases between. The length of the CDR3 is 14 residues. The CDR3 nucleotides read TGCGCCAGCAGCTTGGTTTCAGGGGTCGGTGAGCAGTTCTTC. This gives the protein CASSLVSGVGEQFF.

The chain couples TRBV10-3 to TRBJ1-4, with D hard to call. Germline V gene lookup returns CDR1 ENHRY and CDR2 SYGVKD. The CDR3 totals 15 residues. V was trimmed by 5 bases and J by 8 bases, leaving 18 bases between them. For the CDR3, the DNA is TGTGCCATCAGTACGTCCGCTAGCGAACGGGAAAAACTGTTTTTT. This gives the protein CAISTSASEREKLFF.

This clone has only one observation. The chain joins TRBV28 to TRBJ1-4; no clear D gene. CDR1 MDHEN and CDR2 SYDVKM come from the germline V gene. V was shortened by 1 base and J by 0 bases, with 9 bases between the two germline ends. This CDR3 contains 16 residues. The CDR3 here is CASSLSGVSTNEKLFF. The CDR3 bases are TGTGCCAGCAGTTTATCCGGGGTTTCAACTAATGAAAAACTGTTTTTT.

The chain carries TRBV7-3 and TRBJ2-3; 9 nucleotides agree with TRBD2. V dropped 6 bases and J dropped 1; count of bases not matched to a gene: 5. This CDR3 is 15 amino acids long. The germline V gene encodes CDR1 SGHTA and CDR2 FQGTGA. This CDR3 is CASRPGLAGTDTQYF. The CDR3 DNA is TGTGCCAGCAGACCGGGACTAGCCGGCACAGATACGCAGTATTTT.

In DNA form, the CDR3 reads TGTGCCAGCAGTTTGCGGGGGGCCAATCAGCCCCAGCATTTT. Its translation: CASSLRGANQPQHF. This chain uses TRBV27 with TRBJ1-5; D is possibly TRBD1 (6 bases). Germline-derived CDR1 and CDR2 are MNHEY and SMNVEV (reference sequence). Trimming cost V 3 bases and J 3 bases, with 9 bases left between them. The CDR3 extends over 14 amino acids.

The chain recombines TRBV7-2 with TRBJ1-5; D possibly corresponds to TRBD1 (5 bases). Germline V lookup: CDR1 SGHTA, CDR2 FQGNSA. V gave up 5 bases and J gave up 4 bases, with 12 bases separating them. The CDR3 is 14 amino acids. The CDR3 loop reads CASSPQGVNQPQHF. The CDR3 nucleotides are TGTGCCAGCAGCCCCCAGGGAGTAAATCAGCCCCAGCATTTT.

This clone turned up a few times. V gene TRBV5-4 combines with J gene TRBJ1-2; 9 positions match TRBD1. The germline CDR1 and CDR2 sequences are SGHNT and YYREEE (reference sequence). V gave up 2 bases and J gave up 0 bases; unmatched junction bases: 5. The CDR3 runs to 16 residues. The CDR3 loop reads CASSFTGGSSNYGYTF. CDR3 DNA: TGTGCCAGCAGCTTTACAGGGGGCAGTTCTAACTATGGCTACACCTTC. The full variable domain, with the rest looked up from reference TRBV5-4 and TRBJ1-2, is ETGVTQSPTHLIKTRGQQVTLRCSSQSGHNTVSWYQQALGQGPQFIFQYYREEENGRGNFPPRFSGLQFPNYSSELNVNALELDDSALYLCASSFTGGSSNYGYTFGSGTRLTVV.

The gene calls are TRBV7-2 and TRBJ1-1; no definite D call. CDR1 is SGHTA and CDR2 is FQGNSA in the germline V gene. V lost 7 bases, J lost 1 base, and 10 bases lay in between. The CDR3 has 13 amino acids. CDR3 DNA sequence: TGTGCCAGCACCCGGTCTACGAACACTGAAGCTTTCTTT. The encoded protein is CASTRSTNTEAFF.

This clone was counted a single time. CDR3 amino acids: CASSLGGTPESSPLHF. In DNA, the CDR3 is TGCGCCAGCAGCTTGGGGGGCACTCCGGAGAGTTCACCCCTCCACTTT. This chain uses TRBV5-1 with TRBJ1-6; tentative D call: TRBD1 (5 bases). The length of the CDR3 is 16 residues. V was trimmed by 0 bases and J by 9 bases, leaving 16 bases between them. Germline V CDR1 and CDR2: SGHRS, YFSETQ.

This chain links TRBV30 with TRBJ1-1; D is unclear. V was pared by 3 bases and J by 5 bases, with 4 bases between. CDR1 is GTSNPN and CDR2 is SVGIG in the germline V gene (reference sequence). This CDR3 is built from 10 residues. CDR3 region: CAWSRTEAFF. The CDR3 coding sequence is TGTGCCTGGAGCCGTACTGAAGCTTTCTTT.

This clone was counted only a few times. This chain links TRBV9 with TRBJ1-4, with 7 bases aligning to TRBD1. This CDR3 is built from 15 residues. Looked up from germline, CDR1 is SGDLS and CDR2 is YYNGEE. V trimming: 2 bases; J trimming: 8 bases; junction bases outside the gene matches: 9. The CDR3 reads CASSVRDSGSEKLFF. In nucleotides, the CDR3 is TGTGCCAGCAGCGTTCGGGACAGTGGATCGGAAAAACTGTTTTTT. The variable domain in full, completed from reference TRBV9 and TRBJ1-4, reads DSGVTQTPKHLITATGQRVTLRCSPRSGDLSVYWYQQSLDQGLQFLIQYYNGEERAKGNILERFSAQQFPDLHSELNLSSLELGDSALYFCASSVRDSGSEKLFFGSGTQLSVL.

V gene TRBV28 combines with J gene TRBJ1-1, with D unresolved. This CDR3 is 14 amino acids long. Germline-derived CDR1 and CDR2 are MDHEN and SYDVKM. V was cut by 5 bases and J by 3 bases, with 13 bases left in between. CDR3 loop: CASSPPPWDTEAFF. CDR3 DNA: TGTGCCAGCAGTCCCCCCCCTTGGGACACTGAAGCTTTCTTT.

The rearrangement links TRBV4-3 to TRBJ2-7; 7 bases line up with TRBD1. The junction had 7 bases not matched to a gene; V was cut back by 3 bases and J by 2 bases. This CDR3 is 15 amino acids long. CDR1 and CDR2 (germline): LGHNA, YSLEER. The CDR3 coding sequence is TGCGCCAGCAGCCAGGTCGGGACAGCGACCTACGAGCAGTACTTC. It specifies CASSQVGTATYEQYF.